Each of the 10 T cell receptor beta chains below was sequenced from the same sample in a study of T cell responses to AZD1222 COVID-19 vaccine (dated by TCRdb to the early 2020s). This specimen's time point label, interpreted: baseline before first vaccination. Library preparation employed the immunoSEQ multiplex PCR assay. TCRdb limited this immuneACCESS table to in-frame rearrangements with V and J called. A share of clones is missing; checked studies link under half to unresolved V genes, and the rest is unexplained. The sample table holds 96,000 or so clones, of which approximately 90% were seen once. Around 1.6% of the sample rests with the top ten. The source was peripheral blood, collected on day 0 of AZD1222 vaccination. These receptors originate from an adult in good health.

Here the CDR3 reads CALGQASSYNSPLHF. The CDR3 DNA is TGTGCCTTGGGACAGGCGAGCTCCTATAATTCACCCCTCCACTTT. This chain links TRBV30 with TRBJ1-6, with TRBD1 matching 8 bases. CDR3 length equals 15 residues. Germline V gene lookup returns CDR1 GTSNPN and CDR2 SVGIG (reference sequence). V gave up 7 bases and J gave up 0 bases; unmatched junction bases: 5.

The gene calls are TRBV30 and TRBJ2-3; 8 bases map to TRBD1. The CDR3 contains 15 residues. Losses at the gene ends were 3 bases for V and 4 bases for J; bases not matched to a gene: 9. Germline CDR1 and CDR2: GTSNPN and SVGIG (reference sequence). The CDR3: CAWSPRQGNADTQYF. In DNA form, the CDR3 reads TGTGCCTGGAGCCCAAGACAGGGGAATGCAGATACGCAGTATTTT.

The gene calls are TRBV30 and TRBJ1-3; TRBD1 matches at 8 bases. Trimming at V came to 2 bases and at J to 2 bases, leaving 2 bases not matched to a gene. CDR1 is GTSNPN, CDR2 SVGIG, per germline (reference sequence). This CDR3 is built from 14 residues. CDR3 sequence (DNA): TGTGCCTGGAGTCGGACAGGGCCTGGAAACACCATATATTTT. Translating it yields CAWSRTGPGNTIYF.

This clone was observed a few times. The rearrangement joins TRBV5-1 to TRBJ1-4; 9 bases align to TRBD1. V was clipped by 0 bases and J by 5 bases; unmatched bases: 2. The CDR3 has 15 residues. Per the germline V gene, CDR1 is SGHRS and CDR2 is YFSETQ. CDR3 nucleotides: TGCGCCAGCAGCTTGGCTGGGACAGGGAATGAAAAACTGTTTTTT. Protein: CASSLAGTGNEKLFF.

The genes are TRBV5-1 and TRBJ2-2; D unclear. This CDR3 is 15 amino acids long. V lost 7 bases, J lost 3 bases, and 16 bases lay in between. Germline values: CDR1 SGHRS, CDR2 YFSETQ. The CDR3 here is CASHVGNLDTGELFF. CDR3 sequence (DNA): TGCGCCAGCCACGTGGGTAACTTAGACACCGGGGAGCTGTTTTTT.

In its sample, this clone was seen once. The genes are TRBV29-1 and TRBJ2-7; D call uncertain. Trimming removed 4 bases at V and 1 base at J, with 5 bases between. Germline V gene sequence: CDR1 SQVTM, CDR2 ANQGSEA. The CDR3 consists of 11 residues. The chain's CDR3 is CSVGSSYEQYF. CDR3 in DNA: TGCAGCGTTGGGTCATCCTACGAGCAGTACTTC.

The V gene is TRBV15, the J gene TRBJ1-1, with D maybe TRBD1 (5 bases). The CDR3 extends over 15 amino acids. The V gene's germline CDR1 is LNHNV and CDR2 YYDKDF (reference sequence). The ends were cut back, 0 bases at V and 1 base at J, with 9 bases in the middle. This CDR3 reads CATSRDSGGNTEAFF. The CDR3 DNA reads as TGTGCCACCAGCAGAGATTCCGGGGGGAACACTGAAGCTTTCTTT.

This sequence joins TRBV25-1 and TRBJ2-3; the D is unclear. Trimming left V 0 bases short and J 5 bases short, with 6 bases between. Germline V CDR1 and CDR2: MGHDK, SYGVNS. CDR3 length: 13 amino acids. This CDR3 is CASSEYARDTQYF. The DNA for the CDR3 is TGTGCCAGCAGTGAATACGCCCGAGATACGCAGTATTTT.

Concerning this clone: Mismatch with germline at one junction end may stem from a read error. The chain uses TRBV4-2 and TRBJ1-2; maybe TRBD1 (6 bases). The CDR3 length is 14 residues. Germline V gives CDR1 LGHNA, CDR2 YNFKEQ. The CDR3, as DNA: TGTGCCAGCAGCCAAGATGGGGGCACCCGCGTCGTCGCCTTC. Translation: CASSQDGGTRVVAF.

This clone appeared a single time. The chain has TRBV5-1 and TRBJ1-2; 8 bases are a match to TRBD1. The CDR3 is 13 residues long. V was clipped by 4 bases and J by 4 bases; unmatched bases: 3. Germline V gives CDR1 SGHRS, CDR2 YFSETQ. The CDR3 DNA follows: TGCGCCAGCAGCCTGGACAGGGCCTATGGCTACACCTTC. Encoded protein: CASSLDRAYGYTF.